These 15 T cell receptor beta chains originate from one sample sequenced in a study of T cell repertoires in cytomegalovirus infection. Using its own MiXCR run on the reads, TCRdb lists one record per CDR3 protein. Of almost 300,000 distinct CDR3 sequences detected, about 9.2% appear once; the ten largest clones hold 2% to 3%. The sequenced sample consisted of PBMCs. These receptors originate from a human donor in good health (CMV status not recorded). Some clones in this sample may be carry-over from other donors' samples.

This clonotype turned up a few times. CDR3 loop: CASSDQGWGYTF. Here the CDR3 DNA reads TGTGCCAGCAGTGACCAGGGGTGGGGCTACACCTTC. This rearrangement joins TRBV2 to TRBJ1-2, with D maybe TRBD1 (6 bases). The length of the CDR3 is 12 residues. With 3 bases removed from V and 8 bases from J, the gap between germline ends came to 10 bases. Germline assignment: CDR1 SNHLY and CDR2 FYNNEI.

The chain uses TRBV9 and TRBJ2-3, with D unclear. The V end lost 3 bases, the J end lost 1 base, and 21 bases lay between the germline ends. Germline CDR1 SGDLS, CDR2 YYNGEE. The CDR3 totals 18 residues. This CDR3 is CASSEGPWAAYRTDTQYF. CDR3 DNA sequence: TGTGCCAGCAGCGAAGGGCCATGGGCTGCCTATCGCACAGATACGCAGTATTTT.

This clonotype was seen a handful of times. The chain has TRBV28 and TRBJ1-5; TRBD1 aligns across 7 bases. The CDR3 runs 13 residues. J gave up 4 bases and V 9 bases, and 6 bases lay outside the gene matches. Germline lookup yields CDR1 MDHEN and CDR2 SYDVKM. The DNA of the CDR3 is TGTGCCAGTGAGACAGGGCAGAATCAGCCCCAGCATTTT. As protein: CASETGQNQPQHF.

This clonotype was observed many times. The genes are TRBV7-8 and TRBJ2-7, with 12 positions matching TRBD2. Trimming took 4 bases from V and 4 from J; bases not matched to a gene: 5. This CDR3 is built from 15 residues. CDR1 is SGHVS, CDR2 FQNEAQ, per germline. In nucleotides, the CDR3 is TGTGCCAGCAGCTCTACTAGCGGGGGGCCTTACGAGCAGTACGTC. As protein: CASSSTSGGPYEQYV.

This clonotype was seen at least ten times. The junction differs from germline at one of its ends, possibly a read error. V gene TRBV5-1 combines with J gene TRBJ2-4, with TRBD1 matching over 7 bases. This CDR3 has 13 residues. CDR1 and CDR2 (germline): SGHRS, YFSETQ. CDR3 loop: CASSFEPGQNMDF. CDR3 bases: TGCGCCAGCAGCTTTGAACCGGGACAGAACATGGACTTC. The full variable domain, in which reference TRBV5-1 and TRBJ2-4 provide the parts outside the CDR3, is KAGVTQTPRYLIKTRGQQVTLSCSPISGHRSVSWYQQTPGQGLQFLFEYFSETQRNKGNFPGRFSGRQFSNSRSEMNVSTLELGDSALYLCASSFEPGQNMDFGAGTRLSVL.

This clonotype was seen ten or more times. The V and J genes are TRBV24-1 and TRBJ2-2; the D gene is possibly TRBD2 (6 bases). This CDR3 is 15 amino acids long. CDR1 is KGHDR and CDR2 is SFDVKD in the germline V gene. V lost 3 bases, J lost 4 bases, and 11 bases lay in between. In DNA form, the CDR3 reads TGTGCCACCAGTGATGGAGGGTCCGTCACCGGGGAGCTGTTTTTT. Its translation: CATSDGGSVTGELFF.

This clonotype was seen a handful of times. J is TRBJ1-1 and V is TRBV7-9, with 10 positions matching TRBD1. The germline V gene encodes CDR1 SEHNR and CDR2 FQNEAQ (reference sequence). Trimming removed 3 bases from V and 5 bases from J; junction bases left unmatched: 3. CDR3 length equals 14 residues. The CDR3 DNA is TGTGCCAGCAGCTTTGGACAGGGGGAAACTGAAGCTTTCTTT. It specifies CASSFGQGETEAFF.

The rearrangement links TRBV27 to TRBJ2-2; D may be TRBD2 (6 bases). Germline CDR1 MNHEY, CDR2 SMNVEV (reference sequence). V lost 5 bases and J 0 bases, leaving 13 bases between the germline ends. CDR3 size: 16 residues. The CDR3 protein is CASSPQERANTGELFF. DNA for the CDR3: TGTGCCAGCAGTCCCCAGGAGCGGGCGAACACCGGGGAGCTGTTTTTT.

This clonotype was detected a few times. The junction differs from germline at one of its ends, possibly a read error. The J gene is TRBJ2-3, the V gene TRBV7-7, with TRBD2 matching 16 bases. Germline lookup yields CDR1 SSHAT and CDR2 FNYEAQ (reference sequence). CDR3 length: 18 residues. The chain's CDR3 is CASSLKGLAGGRVDTQYF. DNA of the CDR3: TGTGCTAGCAGCTTAAAGGGACTAGCGGGGGGGCGAGTAGATACGCAGTATTTT.

This clonotype has a handful of counts. This chain uses TRBV9 with TRBJ1-1, with D perhaps TRBD1 (5 bases). CDR3 length: 13 amino acids. Germline V lookup: CDR1 SGDLS, CDR2 YYNGEE. The V end was cut by 0 bases, the J end by 5 bases, with 8 bases between. CDR3 in amino acids: CASSVGRETEAFF. The DNA of the CDR3 is TGTGCCAGCAGCGTAGGCAGGGAGACTGAAGCTTTCTTT.

This clonotype was observed many times. The V call is TRBV10-3, the J call TRBJ1-1; D gene ambiguous. The V gene's germline CDR1 is ENHRY and CDR2 SYGVKD. The germline V and J ends were trimmed by 4 bases and 9 bases, with 12 bases remaining between them. The CDR3 sequence is 12 residues long. CDR3 sequence reads: CAISGTVYQAFF. In DNA form, the CDR3 reads TGTGCCATCAGTGGGACGGTGTACCAAGCTTTCTTT.

Many counts were recorded for this clonotype. As DNA, the CDR3 is TGCAGTGCCGCCTCTGGACGGGGGGGCACAGATACGCAGTATTTT. It specifies CSAASGRGGTDTQYF. The V gene is TRBV20-1, the J gene TRBJ2-3; 7 bases fit TRBD2. CDR3 length: 15 residues. V lost 6 bases, J lost 1 base, and 10 bases stayed unmatched. Germline CDR1 and CDR2: DFQATT and SNEGSKA (reference sequence).

This clonotype occurred many times. The gene calls are TRBV2 and TRBJ2-1; TRBD2 might be the D (5 bases). Trimming took 3 bases from V and 4 from J, leaving 13 bases between them. The CDR3 length is 15 residues. Germline V CDR1 and CDR2: SNHLY, FYNNEI. CDR3 amino acids: CASSDRSWEYNEQFF. DNA for the CDR3: TGTGCCAGCAGTGACAGAAGTTGGGAGTACAATGAGCAGTTCTTC. Looking up the rest from reference TRBV2 and TRBJ2-1 gives the full variable domain: EPEVTQTPSHQVTQMGQEVILRCVPISNHLYFYWYRQILGQKVEFLVSFYNNEISEKSEIFDDQFSVERPDGSNFTLKIRSTKLEDSAMYFCASSDRSWEYNEQFFGPGTRLTVL.

Ten or more counts support this clonotype. CDR3 sequence: CASRTSGTSNQPQHF. The CDR3 coding sequence is TGTGCCAGCAGGACCAGCGGGACCAGCAATCAGCCCCAGCATTTT. The chain uses TRBV2 and TRBJ1-5; possibly TRBD1 for D (5 bases). CDR3 length: 15 residues. Trimming took 6 bases from V and 1 from J, leaving 13 bases between them. In germline, CDR1 is SNHLY, CDR2 FYNNEI.

This clonotype has only a few counts. The chain is built from TRBV5-1 and TRBJ2-3; 14 nucleotides align to TRBD2. In germline, CDR1 is SGHRS, CDR2 YFSETQ. The ends lost 2 bases at V and 7 bases at J; junction bases unmatched: 9. CDR3 length: 17 residues. The CDR3 DNA is TGCGCCAGCAGCTTCCTTAAGGGACTAGCGGGGGCTAATACGCAGTATTTT. Amino acid sequence: CASSFLKGLAGANTQYF.